The entry below gives a single T cell receptor beta chain sequence along with its context. This CDR3 is also generated by other DNA sequences in the sample. This sample is drawn from a study of metastatic and nonmetastatic thyroid tumors. Study at large: The authors compared repertoires across blood and tumor or nodule tissue from malignant and benign thyroid patients.

Each patient went into thyroid surgery without having received any treatment. TCRdb re-called clones from the PCR reads using MiXCR. The sample yields roughly 59,000 clones, around 15% seen once. Germline CDR1 and CDR2: SQVTM and ANQGSEA. The CDR3 extends over 14 amino acids. The germline V and J ends were trimmed by 4 bases and 14 bases, with 21 bases remaining between them. This receptor was taken from a male donor with papillary thyroid cancer or a benign thyroid nodule (not recorded which). Some clones in this sample may be carry-over from other donors' samples. Sequenced sample: blood. The V gene is TRBV29-1, the J gene TRBJ1-6; no clear D. CDR3 coding DNA: TGCAGCGTTGTCTTCGCAGGTGCCTCCGCGGCCCTCCACTTT. Its protein is CSVVFAGASAALHF.